A selection of T cell receptor beta chains follows, all from one sample in a study of blood T cell repertoires in COVID-19. The assay was immunoSEQ multiplex PCR, and TCRdb's table has in-frame clones only and misses some. The table records 100,000 to 120,000 clones, 80% to 90% of them present only once. Sample: peripheral blood. The receptors were sampled from a man aged 40-49 years with acute or convalescent COVID-19. Each CDR3 is given with its conserved first and last residue. Fields, in order: D gene, clone size, V gene, J gene, CDR3 protein, CDR3 DNA. The D gene is left open where the match is weak. The size entry is marked missing in some rows and otherwise reads once, few, many or a size class.

TRBD1	NA	TRBV24-1	TRBJ2-2	CATSDPGQGAKRELFF	TGTGCCACCAGTGATCCCGGACAGGGGGCAAAGCGGGAGCTGTTTTTT
NA	NA	TRBV4-1	TRBJ1-1	CASSRSGSGTEAFF	TGCGCCAGCAGTCGGTCGGGGTCGGGGACTGAAGCTTTCTTT
TRBD2	NA	TRBV6-2/TRBV6-3	TRBJ2-5	CASSSRTSGAKETQYF	TGTGCCAGCAGTTCCCGGACTAGCGGGGCGAAAGAGACCCAGTACTTC
TRBD1	NA	TRBV18	TRBJ2-6	CASSSPGGSGANVLTF	TGTGCCAGCTCCTCGCCAGGGGGCTCTGGGGCCAACGTCCTGACTTTC
TRBD2	NA	TRBV13	TRBJ2-3	CASSLKRGGLSDTQYF	TGTGCCAGCAGCTTAAAGCGGGGGGGCCTGTCAGATACGCAGTATTTT
NA	NA	TRBV14	TRBJ2-1	CASSQGGPFDEQFF	TGTGCCAGCAGCCAAGGGGGGCCATTTGATGAGCAGTTCTTC
TRBD1	NA	TRBV10-3	TRBJ1-5	CAISESEFGTGALRNQPQHF	TGTGCCATCAGTGAGTCGGAGTTTGGAACAGGGGCCCTTCGGAATCAGCCCCAGCATTTT
TRBD2	once	TRBV11-2	TRBJ2-3	CASSLRLAADTQYF	TGTGCCAGCAGCTTGCGACTAGCGGCAGATACGCAGTATTTT
TRBD1	NA	TRBV24-1	TRBJ2-5	CATSEPGQGRAETQYF	TGTGCCACCAGTGAGCCGGGACAGGGAAGGGCAGAGACCCAGTACTTC
NA	once	TRBV7-5	TRBJ1-2	CVRSLRDKINYGYTF	TGTGTCAGAAGCCTACGGGACAAAATTAACTATGGCTACACCTTC
NA	NA	TRBV3-1/TRBV3-2	TRBJ2-7	CASSPEGQGGTYEQYF	TGTGCCAGCAGCCCAGAAGGGCAGGGGGGAACCTACGAGCAGTACTTC
NA	once	TRBV14	TRBJ2-7	CASSQDRGDEQYF	TGTGCCAGCAGCCAAGACAGGGGCGACGAGCAGTACTTC
NA	NA	TRBV18	TRBJ1-2	CASSLASTPNYGYTF	TGTGCCAGCTCACTCGCGAGTACTCCTAACTATGGCTACACCTTC
NA	NA	TRBV5-4	TRBJ2-3	CATQRGPSGSDDTQYF	TGTGCCACCCAGCGAGGGCCATCTGGTTCGGATGATACGCAGTATTTT
NA	NA	TRBV24-1	TRBJ2-1	CATSDRGGQNNYNEQFF	TGTGCCACCAGTGATCGGGGCGGACAGAACAACTACAATGAGCAGTTCTTC
TRBD1	NA	TRBV5-6	TRBJ1-4	CASSRDRGAAATNEKLFF	TGTGCCAGCAGCCGGGACAGGGGGGCGGCGGCTACTAATGAAAAACTGTTTTTT
NA	NA	TRBV10-3	TRBJ2-5	CAISESLGGPIQETQYF	TGTGCCATCAGTGAGTCGTTGGGGGGGCCGATCCAAGAGACCCAGTACTTC
TRBD1	few	TRBV4-2	TRBJ2-5	CASSQDPTGGETQYF	TGTGCCAGCAGCCAAGACCCCACAGGGGGAGAGACCCAGTACTTC